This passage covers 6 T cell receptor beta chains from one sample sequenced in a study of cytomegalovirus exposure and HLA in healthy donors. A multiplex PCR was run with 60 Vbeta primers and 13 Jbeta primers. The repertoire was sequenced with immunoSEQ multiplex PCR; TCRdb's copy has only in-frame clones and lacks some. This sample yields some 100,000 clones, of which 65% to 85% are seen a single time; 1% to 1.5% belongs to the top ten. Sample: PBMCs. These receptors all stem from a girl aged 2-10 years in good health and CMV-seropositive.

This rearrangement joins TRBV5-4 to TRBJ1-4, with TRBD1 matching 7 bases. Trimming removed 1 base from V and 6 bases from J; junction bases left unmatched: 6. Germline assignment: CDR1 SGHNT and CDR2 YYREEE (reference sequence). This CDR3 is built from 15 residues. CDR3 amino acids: CASSLKGAYDEKLFF. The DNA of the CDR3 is TGTGCCAGCAGCTTGAAGGGGGCGTATGATGAAAAACTGTTTTTT. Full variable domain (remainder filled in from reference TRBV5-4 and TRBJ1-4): ETGVTQSPTHLIKTRGQQVTLRCSSQSGHNTVSWYQQALGQGPQFIFQYYREEENGRGNFPPRFSGLQFPNYSSELNVNALELDDSALYLCASSLKGAYDEKLFFGSGTQLSVL.

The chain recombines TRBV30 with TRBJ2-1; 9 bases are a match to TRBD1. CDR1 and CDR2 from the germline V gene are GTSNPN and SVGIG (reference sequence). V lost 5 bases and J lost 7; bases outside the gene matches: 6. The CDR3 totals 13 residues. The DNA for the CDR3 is TGTGCCTGGGCCCAGGACAGGGGAAATGAGCAGTTCTTC. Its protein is CAWAQDRGNEQFF.

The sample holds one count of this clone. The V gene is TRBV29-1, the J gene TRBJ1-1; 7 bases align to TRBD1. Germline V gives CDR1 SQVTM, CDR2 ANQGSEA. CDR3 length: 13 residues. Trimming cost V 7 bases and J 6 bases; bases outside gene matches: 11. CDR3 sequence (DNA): TGCAGCGCCCCCAGGGGGGCGGACGCTGAAGCTTTCTTT. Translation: CSAPRGADAEAFF. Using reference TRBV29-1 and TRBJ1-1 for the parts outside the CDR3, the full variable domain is SAVISQKPSRDICQRGTSLTIQCQVDSQVTMMFWYRQQPGQSLTLIATANQGSEATYESGFVIDKFPISRPNLTFSTLTVSNMSPEDSSIYLCSAPRGADAEAFFGQGTRLTVV.

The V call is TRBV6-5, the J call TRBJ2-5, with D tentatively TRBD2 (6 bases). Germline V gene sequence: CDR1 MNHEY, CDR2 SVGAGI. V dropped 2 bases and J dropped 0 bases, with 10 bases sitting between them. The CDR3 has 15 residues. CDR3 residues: CASSYGGAYQETQYF. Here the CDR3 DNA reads TGTGCCAGCAGTTACGGCGGGGCGTACCAAGAGACCCAGTACTTC.

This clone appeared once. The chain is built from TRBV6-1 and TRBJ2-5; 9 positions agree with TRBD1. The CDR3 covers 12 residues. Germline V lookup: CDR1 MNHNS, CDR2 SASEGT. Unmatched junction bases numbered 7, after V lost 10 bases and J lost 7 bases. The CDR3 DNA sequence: TGTGCCACCAACAGGGGGCCGGGGACCCAGTACTTC. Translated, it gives CATNRGPGTQYF.

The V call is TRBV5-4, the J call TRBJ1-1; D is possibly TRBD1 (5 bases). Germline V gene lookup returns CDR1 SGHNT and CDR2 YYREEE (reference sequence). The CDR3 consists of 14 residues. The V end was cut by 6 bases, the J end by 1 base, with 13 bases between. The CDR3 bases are TGTGCCAGCACCTACGGGACTCAGAACACTGAAGCTTTCTTT. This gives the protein CASTYGTQNTEAFF.